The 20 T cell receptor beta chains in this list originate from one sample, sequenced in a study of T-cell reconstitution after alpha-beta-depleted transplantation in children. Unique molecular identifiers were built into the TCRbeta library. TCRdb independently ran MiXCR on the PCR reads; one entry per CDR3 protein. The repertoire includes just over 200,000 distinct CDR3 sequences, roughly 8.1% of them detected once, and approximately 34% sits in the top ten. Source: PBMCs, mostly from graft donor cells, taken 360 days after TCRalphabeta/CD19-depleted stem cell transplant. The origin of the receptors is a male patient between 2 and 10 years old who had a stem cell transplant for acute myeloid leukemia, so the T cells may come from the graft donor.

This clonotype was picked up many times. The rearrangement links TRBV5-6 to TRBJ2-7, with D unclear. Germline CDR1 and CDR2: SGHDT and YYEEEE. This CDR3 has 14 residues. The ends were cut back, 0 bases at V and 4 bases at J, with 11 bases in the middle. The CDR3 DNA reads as TGTGCCAGCAGCTTGGTGGGCAGGCGGTACGAGCAGTACGTC. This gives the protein CASSLVGRRYEQYV.

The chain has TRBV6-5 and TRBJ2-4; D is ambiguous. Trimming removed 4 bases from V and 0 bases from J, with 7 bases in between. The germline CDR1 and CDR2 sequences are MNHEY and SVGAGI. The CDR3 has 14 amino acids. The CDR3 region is CASSSVLAKNIQYF. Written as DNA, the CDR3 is TGTGCCAGCAGTTCAGTCCTAGCCAAAAACATTCAGTACTTC.

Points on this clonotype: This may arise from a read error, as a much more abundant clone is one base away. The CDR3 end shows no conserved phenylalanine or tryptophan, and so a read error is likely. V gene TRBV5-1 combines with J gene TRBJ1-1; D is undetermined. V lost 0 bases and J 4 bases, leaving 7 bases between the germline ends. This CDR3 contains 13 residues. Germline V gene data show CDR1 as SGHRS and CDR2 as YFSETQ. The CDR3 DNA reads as TGCGCCAGCAGCTTGGGGGGAGCCACTGAAGCTTTCTGT. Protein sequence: CASSLGGATEAFC.

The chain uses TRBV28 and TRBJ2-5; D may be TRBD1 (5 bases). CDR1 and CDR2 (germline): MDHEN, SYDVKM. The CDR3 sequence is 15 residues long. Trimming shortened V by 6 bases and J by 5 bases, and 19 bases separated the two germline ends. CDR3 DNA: TGTGCCAGCAGCCCTCCCGGCAGGGAATCCGAGACCCAGTACTTC. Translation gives CASSPPGRESETQYF.

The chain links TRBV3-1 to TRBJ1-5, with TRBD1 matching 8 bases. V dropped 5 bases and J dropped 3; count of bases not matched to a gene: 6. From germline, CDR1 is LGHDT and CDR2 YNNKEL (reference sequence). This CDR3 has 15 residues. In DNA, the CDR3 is TGTGCCAGCAGCTTGGACAGGGAAGACAATCAGCCCCAGCATTTT. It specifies CASSLDREDNQPQHF.

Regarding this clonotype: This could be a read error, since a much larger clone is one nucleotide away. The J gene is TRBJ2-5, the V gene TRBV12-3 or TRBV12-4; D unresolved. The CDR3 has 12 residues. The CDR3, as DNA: TGTGCCACCCTGGGGTCCCAAGAGGCCCAGTACTTC. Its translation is CATLGSQEAQYF.

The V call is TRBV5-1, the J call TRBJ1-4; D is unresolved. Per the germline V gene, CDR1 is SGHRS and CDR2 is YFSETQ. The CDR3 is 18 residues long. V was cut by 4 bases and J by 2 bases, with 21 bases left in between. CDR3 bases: TGCGCCAGCAGCCTTCGATCCGACCTTGGGGTCACTAATGAAAAACTGTTTTTT. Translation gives CASSLRSDLGVTNEKLFF.

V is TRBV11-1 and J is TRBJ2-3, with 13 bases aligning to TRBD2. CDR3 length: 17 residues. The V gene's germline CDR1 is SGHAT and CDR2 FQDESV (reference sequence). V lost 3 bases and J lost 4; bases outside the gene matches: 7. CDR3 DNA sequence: TGTGCCAGCAGCTTTCCCGGGACTAGCGGGGTATCAGATACGCAGTATTTT. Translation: CASSFPGTSGVSDTQYF.

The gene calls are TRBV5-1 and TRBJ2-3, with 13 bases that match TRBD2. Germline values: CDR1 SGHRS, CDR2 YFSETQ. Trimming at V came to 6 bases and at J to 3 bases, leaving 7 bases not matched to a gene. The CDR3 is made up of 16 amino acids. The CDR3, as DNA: TGCGCCAGCAAGCGGGGGACTAGCGGGGTGACAGATACGCAGTATTTT. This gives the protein CASKRGTSGVTDTQYF.

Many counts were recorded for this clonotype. This CDR3 reads CSACRDYNEQFF. The CDR3 region has the DNA TGCAGCGCTTGTAGGGACTACAATGAGCAGTTCTTC. The V and J genes are TRBV29-1 and TRBJ2-1; no reliable D call. Trimming pared 7 bases from V and 3 bases from J, leaving 10 bases between. CDR3 length: 12 amino acids. Per the germline V gene, CDR1 is SQVTM and CDR2 is ANQGSEA.

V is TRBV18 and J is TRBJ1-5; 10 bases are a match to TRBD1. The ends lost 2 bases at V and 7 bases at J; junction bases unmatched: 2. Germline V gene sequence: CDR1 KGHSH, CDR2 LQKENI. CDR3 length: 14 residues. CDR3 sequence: CASSPGTGEQPQHF. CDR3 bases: TGTGCCAGCTCACCAGGGACAGGGGAGCAGCCCCAGCATTTT.

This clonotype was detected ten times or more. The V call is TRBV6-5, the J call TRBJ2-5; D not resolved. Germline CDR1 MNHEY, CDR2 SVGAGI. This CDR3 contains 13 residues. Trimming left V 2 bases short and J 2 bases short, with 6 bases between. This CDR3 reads CASSYRIQETQYF. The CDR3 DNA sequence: TGTGCCAGCAGTTACCGGATTCAAGAGACCCAGTACTTC.

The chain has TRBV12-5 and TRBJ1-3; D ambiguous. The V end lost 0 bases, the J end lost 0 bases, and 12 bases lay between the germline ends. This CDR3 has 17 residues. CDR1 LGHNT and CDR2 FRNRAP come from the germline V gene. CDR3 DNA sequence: TGTGCTAGTGGTTTGGTAAGCGGCCAGTTCTCTGGAAACACCATATATTTT. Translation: CASGLVSGQFSGNTIYF.

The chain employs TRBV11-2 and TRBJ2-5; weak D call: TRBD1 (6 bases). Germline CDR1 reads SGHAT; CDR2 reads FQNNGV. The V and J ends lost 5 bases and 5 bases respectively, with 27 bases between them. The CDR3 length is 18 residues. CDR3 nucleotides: TGTGCCAGCAGCCTTCAAGTTGGGGGCTGGGGCGATCATGAGACCCAGTACTTC. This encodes CASSLQVGGWGDHETQYF.

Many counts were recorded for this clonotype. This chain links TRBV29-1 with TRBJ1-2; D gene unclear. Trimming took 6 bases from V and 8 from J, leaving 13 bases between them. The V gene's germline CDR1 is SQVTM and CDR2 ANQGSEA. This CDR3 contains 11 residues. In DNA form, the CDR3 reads TGCAGCGTGTCCAGGAATAGAGGCTACACCTTC. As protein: CSVSRNRGYTF.

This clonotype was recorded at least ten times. The CDR3 DNA is TGTGCCATCAGAGTATCCGGGTTACGGAGCGAAATGAACACTGAAGCTTTCTTT. Translated: CAIRVSGLRSEMNTEAFF. The chain couples TRBV10-3 to TRBJ1-1; no firm D call. Germline CDR1 reads ENHRY; CDR2 reads SYGVKD. V was clipped by 6 bases and J by 0 bases, with 23 bases between them. The CDR3 extends over 18 amino acids.

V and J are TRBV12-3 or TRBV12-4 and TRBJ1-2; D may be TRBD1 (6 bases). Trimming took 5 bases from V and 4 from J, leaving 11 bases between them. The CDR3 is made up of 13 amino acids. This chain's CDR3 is CASSKDSSYGYTF. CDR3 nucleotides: TGTGCCAGCAGTAAGGACAGCTCCTATGGCTACACCTTC.

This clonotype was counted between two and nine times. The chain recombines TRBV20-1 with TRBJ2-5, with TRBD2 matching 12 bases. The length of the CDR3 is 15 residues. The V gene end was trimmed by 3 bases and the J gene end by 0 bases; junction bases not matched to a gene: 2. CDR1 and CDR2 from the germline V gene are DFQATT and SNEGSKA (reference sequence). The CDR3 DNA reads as TGCAGTGCTAGCGGACTAGCGGGGCACCAAGAGACCCAGTACTTC. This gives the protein CSASGLAGHQETQYF.

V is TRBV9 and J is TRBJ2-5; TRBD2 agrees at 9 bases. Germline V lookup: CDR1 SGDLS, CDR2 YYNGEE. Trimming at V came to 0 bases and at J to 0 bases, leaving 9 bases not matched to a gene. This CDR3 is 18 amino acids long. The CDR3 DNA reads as TGTGCCAGCAGCGTAGCCAGCGGGAGGATGGGATACCAAGAGACCCAGTACTTC. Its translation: CASSVASGRMGYQETQYF.

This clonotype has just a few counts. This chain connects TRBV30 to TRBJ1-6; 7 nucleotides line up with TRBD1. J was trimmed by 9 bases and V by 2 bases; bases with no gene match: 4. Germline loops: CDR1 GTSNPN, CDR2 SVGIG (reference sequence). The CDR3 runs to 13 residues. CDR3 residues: CAWSRGGSSPLHF. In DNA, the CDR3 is TGTGCCTGGAGTAGAGGGGGCAGTTCACCCCTCCACTTT.